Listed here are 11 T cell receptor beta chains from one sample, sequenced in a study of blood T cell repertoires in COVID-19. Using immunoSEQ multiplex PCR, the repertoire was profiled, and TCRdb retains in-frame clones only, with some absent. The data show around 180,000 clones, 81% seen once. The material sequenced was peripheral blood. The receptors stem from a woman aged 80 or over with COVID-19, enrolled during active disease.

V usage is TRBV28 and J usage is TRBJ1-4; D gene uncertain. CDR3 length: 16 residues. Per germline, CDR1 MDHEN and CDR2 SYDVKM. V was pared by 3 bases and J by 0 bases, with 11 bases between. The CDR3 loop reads CASSLHRGTTNEKLFF. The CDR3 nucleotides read TGTGCCAGCAGTTTGCACCGGGGAACAACTAATGAAAAACTGTTTTTT.

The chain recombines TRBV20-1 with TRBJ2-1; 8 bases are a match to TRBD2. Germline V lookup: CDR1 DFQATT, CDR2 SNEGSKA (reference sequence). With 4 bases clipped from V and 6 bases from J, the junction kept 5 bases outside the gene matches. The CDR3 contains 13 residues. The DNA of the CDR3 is TGCAGTGCTATTGAGACTAGCGCCAATGAGCAGTTCTTC. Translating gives CSAIETSANEQFF.

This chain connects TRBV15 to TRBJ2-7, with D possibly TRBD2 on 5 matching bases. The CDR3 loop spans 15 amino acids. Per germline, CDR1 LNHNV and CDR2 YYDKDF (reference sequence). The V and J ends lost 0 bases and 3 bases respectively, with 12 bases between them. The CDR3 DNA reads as TGTGCCACCAGCAGAGATGCTCCAGACTACTACGAGCAGTACTTC. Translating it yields CATSRDAPDYYEQYF. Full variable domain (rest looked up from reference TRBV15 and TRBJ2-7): DAMVIQNPRYQVTQFGKPVTLSCSQTLNHNVMYWYQQKSSQAPKLLFHYYDKDFNNEADTPDNFQSRRPNTSFCFLDIRSPGLGDTAMYLCATSRDAPDYYEQYFGPGTRLTVT.

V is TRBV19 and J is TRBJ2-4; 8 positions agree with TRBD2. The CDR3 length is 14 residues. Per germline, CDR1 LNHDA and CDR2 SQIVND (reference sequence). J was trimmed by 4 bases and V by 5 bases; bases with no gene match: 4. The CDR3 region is CASSETSGKNIQYF. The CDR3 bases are TGTGCCAGTAGTGAAACTAGCGGTAAAAACATTCAGTACTTC.

The CDR3 region has the DNA TGTGCCAGCAGTCCAGGGGCTAACTATGGCTACACCTTC. It yields the protein CASSPGANYGYTF. The chain has TRBV28 and TRBJ1-2; tentative D call: TRBD1 (6 bases). CDR3 size: 13 residues. Germline lookup yields CDR1 MDHEN and CDR2 SYDVKM. V shed 5 bases and J shed 0 bases, with 7 bases lying between them.

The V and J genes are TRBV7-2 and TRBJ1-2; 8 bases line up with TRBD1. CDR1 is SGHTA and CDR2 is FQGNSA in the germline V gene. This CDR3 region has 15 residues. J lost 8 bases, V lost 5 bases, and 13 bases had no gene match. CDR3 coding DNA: TGTGCCAGCAGCCTCACCTCGACAGGGGTCGGCGGCTACACCTTC. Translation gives CASSLTSTGVGGYTF.

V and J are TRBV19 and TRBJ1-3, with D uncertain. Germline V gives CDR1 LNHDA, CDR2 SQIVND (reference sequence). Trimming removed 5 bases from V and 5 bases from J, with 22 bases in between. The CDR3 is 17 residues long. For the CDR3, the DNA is TGTGCCAGTAGTCCCCGACCGGGGAGTGGGGATAGAAACACCATATATTTT. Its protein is CASSPRPGSGDRNTIYF. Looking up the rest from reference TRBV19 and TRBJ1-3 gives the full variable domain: DGGITQSPKYLFRKEGQNVTLSCEQNLNHDAMYWYRQDPGQGLRLIYYSQIVNDFQKGDIAEGYSVSREKKESFPLTVTSAQKNPTAFYLCASSPRPGSGDRNTIYFGEGSWLTVV.

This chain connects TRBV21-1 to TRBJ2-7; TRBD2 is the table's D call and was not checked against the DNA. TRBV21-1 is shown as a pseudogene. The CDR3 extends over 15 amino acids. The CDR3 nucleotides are TGTGCCACCTTGGATGGGGGGGGAGGGCCTTTCGAGCAGTACTTC. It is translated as CATLDGGGGPFEQYF.

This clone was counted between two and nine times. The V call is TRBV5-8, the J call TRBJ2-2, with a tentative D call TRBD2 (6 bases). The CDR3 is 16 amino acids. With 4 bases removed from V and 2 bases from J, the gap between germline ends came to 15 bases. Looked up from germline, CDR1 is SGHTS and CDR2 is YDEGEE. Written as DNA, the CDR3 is TGTGCCAGCAGCGGTGCGCCTAGCGTAAACACCGGGGAGCTGTTTTTT. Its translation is CASSGAPSVNTGELFF.

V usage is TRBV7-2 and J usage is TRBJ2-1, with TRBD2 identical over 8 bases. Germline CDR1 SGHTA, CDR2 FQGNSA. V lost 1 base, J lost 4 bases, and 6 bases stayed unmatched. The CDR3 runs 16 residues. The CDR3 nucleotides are TGTGCCAGCAGCTTAGAGAGCACTAGCGGATACAATGAGCAGTTCTTC. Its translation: CASSLESTSGYNEQFF.

CDR3 bases: TGTGCCAGCAGATATCCCGGGTCCTATGGCTACACCTTC. Amino acid sequence: CASRYPGSYGYTF. The chain has TRBV6-5 and TRBJ1-2, with D unclear. CDR3 size: 13 residues. Germline V gene lookup returns CDR1 MNHEY and CDR2 SVGAGI. V was shortened by 6 bases and J by 4 bases, with 12 bases between the two germline ends.